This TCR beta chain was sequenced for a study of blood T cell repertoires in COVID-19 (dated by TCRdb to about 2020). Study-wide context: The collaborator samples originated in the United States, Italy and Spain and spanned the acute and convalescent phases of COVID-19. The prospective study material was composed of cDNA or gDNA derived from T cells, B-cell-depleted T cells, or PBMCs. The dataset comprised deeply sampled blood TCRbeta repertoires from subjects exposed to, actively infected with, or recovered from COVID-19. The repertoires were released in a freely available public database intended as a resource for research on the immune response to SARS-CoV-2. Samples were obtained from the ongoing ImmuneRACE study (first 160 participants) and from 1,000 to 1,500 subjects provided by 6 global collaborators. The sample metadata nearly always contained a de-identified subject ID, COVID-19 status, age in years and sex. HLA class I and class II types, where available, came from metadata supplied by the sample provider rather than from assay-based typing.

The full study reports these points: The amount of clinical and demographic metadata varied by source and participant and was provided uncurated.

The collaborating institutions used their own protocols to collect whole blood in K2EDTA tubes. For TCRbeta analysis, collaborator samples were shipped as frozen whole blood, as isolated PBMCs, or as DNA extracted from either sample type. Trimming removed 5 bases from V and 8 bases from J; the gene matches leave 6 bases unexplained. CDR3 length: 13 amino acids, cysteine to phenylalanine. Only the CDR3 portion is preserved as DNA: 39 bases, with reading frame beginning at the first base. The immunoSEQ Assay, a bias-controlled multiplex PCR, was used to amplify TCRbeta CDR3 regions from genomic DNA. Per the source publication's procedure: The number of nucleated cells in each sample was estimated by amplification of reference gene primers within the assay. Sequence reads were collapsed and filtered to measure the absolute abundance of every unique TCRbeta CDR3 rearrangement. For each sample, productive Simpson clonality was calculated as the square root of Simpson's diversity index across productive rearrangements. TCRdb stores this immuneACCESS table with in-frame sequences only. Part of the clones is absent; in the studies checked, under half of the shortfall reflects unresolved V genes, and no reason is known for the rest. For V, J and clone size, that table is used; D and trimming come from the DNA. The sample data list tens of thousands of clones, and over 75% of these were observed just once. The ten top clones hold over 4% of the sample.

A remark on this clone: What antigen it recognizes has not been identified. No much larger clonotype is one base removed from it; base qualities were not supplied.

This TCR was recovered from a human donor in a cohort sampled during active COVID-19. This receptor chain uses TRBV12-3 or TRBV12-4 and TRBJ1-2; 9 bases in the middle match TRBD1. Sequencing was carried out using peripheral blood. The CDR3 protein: CASSPTGGRGYTF. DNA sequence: TGTGCCAGCAGTCCTACAGGGGGCAGGGGCTACACCTTC.